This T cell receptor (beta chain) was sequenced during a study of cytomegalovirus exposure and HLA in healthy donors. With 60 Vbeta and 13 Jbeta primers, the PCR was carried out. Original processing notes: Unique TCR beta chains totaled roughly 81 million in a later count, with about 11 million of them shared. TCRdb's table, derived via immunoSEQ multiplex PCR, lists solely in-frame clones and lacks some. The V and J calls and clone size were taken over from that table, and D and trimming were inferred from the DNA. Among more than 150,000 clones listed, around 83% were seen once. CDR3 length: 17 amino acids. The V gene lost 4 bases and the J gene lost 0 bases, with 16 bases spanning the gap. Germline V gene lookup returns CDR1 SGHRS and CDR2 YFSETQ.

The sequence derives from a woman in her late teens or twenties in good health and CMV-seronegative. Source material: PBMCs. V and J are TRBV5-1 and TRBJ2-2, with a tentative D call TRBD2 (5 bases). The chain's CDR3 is CASSQKSGTANTGELFF. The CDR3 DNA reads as TGCGCCAGCAGCCAAAAGAGCGGAACAGCGAACACCGGGGAGCTGTTTTTT.